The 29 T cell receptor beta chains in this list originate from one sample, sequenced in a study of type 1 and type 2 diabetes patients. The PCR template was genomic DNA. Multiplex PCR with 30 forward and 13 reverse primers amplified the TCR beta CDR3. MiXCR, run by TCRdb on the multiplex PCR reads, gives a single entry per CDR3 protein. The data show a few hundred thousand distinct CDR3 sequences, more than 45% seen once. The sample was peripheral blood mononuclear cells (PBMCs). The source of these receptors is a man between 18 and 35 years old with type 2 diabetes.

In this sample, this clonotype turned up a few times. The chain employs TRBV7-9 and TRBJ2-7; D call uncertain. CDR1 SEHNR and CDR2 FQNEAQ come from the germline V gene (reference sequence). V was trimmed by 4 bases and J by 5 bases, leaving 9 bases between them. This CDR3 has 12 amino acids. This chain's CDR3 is CASSWNNDEQYF. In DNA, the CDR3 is TGTGCCAGCAGCTGGAATAACGACGAGCAGTACTTC.

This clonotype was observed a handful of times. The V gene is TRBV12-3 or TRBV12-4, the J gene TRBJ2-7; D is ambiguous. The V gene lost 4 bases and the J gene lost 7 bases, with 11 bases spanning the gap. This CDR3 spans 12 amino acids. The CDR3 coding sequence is TGTGCCAGCAGTTCGGGCGTGGAAGAGCAGTACTTC. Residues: CASSSGVEEQYF.

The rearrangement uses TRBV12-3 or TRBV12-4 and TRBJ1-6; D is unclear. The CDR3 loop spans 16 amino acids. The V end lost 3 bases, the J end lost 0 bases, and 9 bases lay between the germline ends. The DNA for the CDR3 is TGTGCCAGCAGTTTTAGTCCTCACTCCTATAATTCACCCCTCCACTTT. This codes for CASSFSPHSYNSPLHF.

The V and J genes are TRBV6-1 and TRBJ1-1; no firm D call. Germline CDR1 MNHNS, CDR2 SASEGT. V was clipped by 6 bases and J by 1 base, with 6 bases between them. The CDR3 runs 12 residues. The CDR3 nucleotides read TGTGCCAGCAGGGAGAAGAACACTGAAGCTTTCTTT. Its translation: CASREKNTEAFF.

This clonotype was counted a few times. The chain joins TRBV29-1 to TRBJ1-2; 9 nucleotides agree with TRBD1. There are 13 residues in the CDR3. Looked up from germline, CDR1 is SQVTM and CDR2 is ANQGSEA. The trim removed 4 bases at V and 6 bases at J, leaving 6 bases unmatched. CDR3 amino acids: CSVGPTGGHGYTF. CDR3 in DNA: TGCAGCGTTGGGCCGACAGGGGGTCATGGCTACACCTTC.

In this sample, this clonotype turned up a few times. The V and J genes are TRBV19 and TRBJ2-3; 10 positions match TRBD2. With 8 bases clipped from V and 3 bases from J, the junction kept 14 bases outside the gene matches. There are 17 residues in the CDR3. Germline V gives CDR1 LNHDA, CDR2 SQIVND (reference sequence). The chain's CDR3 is CASGRGLLAGWTDTQYF. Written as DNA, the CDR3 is TGTGCCAGTGGGAGGGGTCTACTAGCGGGGTGGACAGATACGCAGTATTTT.

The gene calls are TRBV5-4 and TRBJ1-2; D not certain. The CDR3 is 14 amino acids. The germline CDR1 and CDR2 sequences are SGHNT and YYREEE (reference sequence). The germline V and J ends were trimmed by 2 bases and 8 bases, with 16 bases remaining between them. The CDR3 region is CASSLVQASTGYTF. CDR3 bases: TGTGCCAGCAGCTTAGTTCAGGCGTCGACGGGCTACACCTTC. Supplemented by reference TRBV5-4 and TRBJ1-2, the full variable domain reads ETGVTQSPTHLIKTRGQQVTLRCSSQSGHNTVSWYQQALGQGPQFIFQYYREEENGRGNFPPRFSGLQFPNYSSELNVNALELDDSALYLCASSLVQASTGYTFGSGTRLTVV.

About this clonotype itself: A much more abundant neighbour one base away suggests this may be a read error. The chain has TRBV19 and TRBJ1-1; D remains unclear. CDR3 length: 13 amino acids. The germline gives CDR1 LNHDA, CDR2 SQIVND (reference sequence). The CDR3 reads CAGSGVYNTEAFF. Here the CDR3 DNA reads TGTGCCGGTAGCGGGGTATATAACACTGAAGCTTTCTTT.

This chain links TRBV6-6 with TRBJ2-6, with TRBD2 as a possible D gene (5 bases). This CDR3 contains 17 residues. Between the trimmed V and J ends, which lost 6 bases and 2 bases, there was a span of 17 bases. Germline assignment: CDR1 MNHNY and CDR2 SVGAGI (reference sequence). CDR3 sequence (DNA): TGTGCCAGCAGATCGAGCGGAAGCCCACCTGGGGCCAACGTCCTGACTTTC. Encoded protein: CASRSSGSPPGANVLTF.

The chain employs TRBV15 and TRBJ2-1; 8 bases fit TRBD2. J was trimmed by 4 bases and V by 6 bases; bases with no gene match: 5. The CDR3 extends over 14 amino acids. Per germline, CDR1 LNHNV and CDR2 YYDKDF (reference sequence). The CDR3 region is CATRGASGYNEQFF. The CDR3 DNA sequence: TGTGCCACCAGGGGAGCTAGCGGGTACAATGAGCAGTTCTTC. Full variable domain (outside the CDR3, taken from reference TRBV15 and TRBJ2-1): DAMVIQNPRYQVTQFGKPVTLSCSQTLNHNVMYWYQQKSSQAPKLLFHYYDKDFNNEADTPDNFQSRRPNTSFCFLDIRSPGLGDTAMYLCATRGASGYNEQFFGPGTRLTVL.

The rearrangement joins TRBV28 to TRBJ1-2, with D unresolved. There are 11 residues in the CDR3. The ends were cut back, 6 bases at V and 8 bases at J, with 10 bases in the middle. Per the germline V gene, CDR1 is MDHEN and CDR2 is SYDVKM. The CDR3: CASREGWGYTF. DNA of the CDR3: TGTGCCAGCAGGGAGGGATGGGGCTACACCTTC.

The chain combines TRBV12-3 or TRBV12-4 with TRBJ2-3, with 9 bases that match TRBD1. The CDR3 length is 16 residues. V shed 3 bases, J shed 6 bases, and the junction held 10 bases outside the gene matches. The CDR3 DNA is TGTGCCAGCAGTTTGAAAGGACAGGGGTGGATGGATACGCAGTATTTT. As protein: CASSLKGQGWMDTQYF.

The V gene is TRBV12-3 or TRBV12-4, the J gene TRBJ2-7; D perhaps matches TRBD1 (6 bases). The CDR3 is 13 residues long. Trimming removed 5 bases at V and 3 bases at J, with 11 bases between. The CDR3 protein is CASSLRDNYEQYF. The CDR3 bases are TGTGCCAGCAGTCTGAGGGACAACTACGAGCAGTACTTC.

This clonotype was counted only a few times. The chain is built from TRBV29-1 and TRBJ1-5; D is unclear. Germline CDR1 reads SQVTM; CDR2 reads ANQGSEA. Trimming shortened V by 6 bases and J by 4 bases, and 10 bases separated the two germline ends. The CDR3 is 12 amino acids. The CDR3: CSVSGNNQPQHF. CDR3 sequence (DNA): TGCAGCGTATCCGGGAATAATCAGCCCCAGCATTTT.

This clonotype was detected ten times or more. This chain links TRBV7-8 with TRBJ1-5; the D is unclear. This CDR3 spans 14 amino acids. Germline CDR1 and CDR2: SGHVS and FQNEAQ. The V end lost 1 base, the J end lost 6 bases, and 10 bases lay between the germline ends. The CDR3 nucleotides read TGTGCCAGCAGCTTAGGGCCAGAGGCTCAGCCCCAGCATTTT. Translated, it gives CASSLGPEAQPQHF.

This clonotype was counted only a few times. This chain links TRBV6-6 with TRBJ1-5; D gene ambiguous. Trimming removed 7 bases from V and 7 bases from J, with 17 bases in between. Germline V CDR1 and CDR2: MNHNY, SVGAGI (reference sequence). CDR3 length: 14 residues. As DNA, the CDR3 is TGTGCCAGCAAGGGTGGTTCCGAACTACAGCCCCAGCATTTT. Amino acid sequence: CASKGGSELQPQHF.

The CDR3 here is CASKIGTESNQPQHF. DNA for the CDR3: TGTGCCAGTAAAATTGGGACAGAAAGCAATCAGCCCCAGCATTTT. The V gene is TRBV6-6, the J gene TRBJ1-5; 7 bases map to TRBD1. In germline, CDR1 is MNHNY, CDR2 SVGAGI (reference sequence). With V trimmed by 9 bases and J by 1 base, 9 bases remained unmatched. CDR3 length: 15 residues.

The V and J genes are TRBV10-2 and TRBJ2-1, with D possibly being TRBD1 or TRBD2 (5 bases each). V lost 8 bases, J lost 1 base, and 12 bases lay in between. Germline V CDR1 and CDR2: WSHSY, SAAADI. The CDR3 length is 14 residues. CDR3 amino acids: CASAGTASYNEQFF. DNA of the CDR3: TGCGCCAGCGCCGGGACGGCTTCCTACAATGAGCAGTTCTTC.

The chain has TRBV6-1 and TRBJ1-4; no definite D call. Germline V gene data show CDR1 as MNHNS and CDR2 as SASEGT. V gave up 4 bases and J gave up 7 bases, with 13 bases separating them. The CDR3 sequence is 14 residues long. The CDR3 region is CASSVGGYTEKLFF. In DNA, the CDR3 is TGTGCCAGCAGTGTAGGAGGTTACACTGAAAAACTGTTTTTT.

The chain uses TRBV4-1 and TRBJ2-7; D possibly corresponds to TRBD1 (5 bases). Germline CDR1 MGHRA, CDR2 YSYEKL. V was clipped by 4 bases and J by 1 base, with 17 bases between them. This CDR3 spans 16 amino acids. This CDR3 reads CASSRFQGFGSYEQYF. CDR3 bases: TGCGCCAGCAGCCGGTTCCAGGGATTTGGGTCCTACGAGCAGTACTTC.

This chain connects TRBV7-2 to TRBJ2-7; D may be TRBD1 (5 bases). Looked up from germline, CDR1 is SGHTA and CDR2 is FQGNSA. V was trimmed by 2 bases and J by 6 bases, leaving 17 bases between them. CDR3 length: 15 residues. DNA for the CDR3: TGTGCCAGCAGCTTAAGGGGCCCCACAGGTTCCGAGCAGTACTTC. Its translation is CASSLRGPTGSEQYF.

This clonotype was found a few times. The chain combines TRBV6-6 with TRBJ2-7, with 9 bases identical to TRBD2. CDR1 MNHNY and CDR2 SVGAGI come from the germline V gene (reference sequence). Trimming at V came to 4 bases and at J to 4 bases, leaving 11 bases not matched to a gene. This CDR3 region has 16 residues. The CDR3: CASSLLGVAGEYEQYF. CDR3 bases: TGTGCCAGCAGTTTGCTGGGCGTAGCGGGAGAGTACGAGCAGTACTTC.

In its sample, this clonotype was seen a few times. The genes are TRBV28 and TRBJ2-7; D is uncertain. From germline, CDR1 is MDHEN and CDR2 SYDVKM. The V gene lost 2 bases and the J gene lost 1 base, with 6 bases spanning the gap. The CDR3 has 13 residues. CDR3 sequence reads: CASSLLGSYEQYF. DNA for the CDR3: TGTGCCAGCAGTTTACTGGGATCCTACGAGCAGTACTTC.

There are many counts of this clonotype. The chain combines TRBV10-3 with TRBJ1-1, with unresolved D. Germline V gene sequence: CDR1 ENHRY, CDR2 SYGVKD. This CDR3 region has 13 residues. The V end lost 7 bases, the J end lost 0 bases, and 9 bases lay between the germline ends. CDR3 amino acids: CAINRALNTEAFF. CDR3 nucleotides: TGTGCCATCAACCGGGCCCTGAACACTGAAGCTTTCTTT.

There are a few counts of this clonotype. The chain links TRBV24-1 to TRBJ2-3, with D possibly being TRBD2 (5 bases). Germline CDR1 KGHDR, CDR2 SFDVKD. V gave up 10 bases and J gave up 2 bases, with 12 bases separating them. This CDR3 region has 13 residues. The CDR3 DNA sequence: TGTGCCACATCATTAGCGCACACAGATACGCAGTATTTT. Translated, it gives CATSLAHTDTQYF.

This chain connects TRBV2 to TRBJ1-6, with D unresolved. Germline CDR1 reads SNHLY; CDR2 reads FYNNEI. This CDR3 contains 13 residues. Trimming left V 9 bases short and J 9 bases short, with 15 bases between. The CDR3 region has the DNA TGTGCCAGTCGTCCGCGGGTGAGTTCACCCCTCCACTTT. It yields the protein CASRPRVSSPLHF.

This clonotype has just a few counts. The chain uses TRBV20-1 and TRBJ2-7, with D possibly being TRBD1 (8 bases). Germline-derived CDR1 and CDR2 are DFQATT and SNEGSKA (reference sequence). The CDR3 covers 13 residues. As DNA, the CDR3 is TGCAGCGCCTCGACAGGGGACTATGGGGAGCAGTACTTC. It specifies CSASTGDYGEQYF.

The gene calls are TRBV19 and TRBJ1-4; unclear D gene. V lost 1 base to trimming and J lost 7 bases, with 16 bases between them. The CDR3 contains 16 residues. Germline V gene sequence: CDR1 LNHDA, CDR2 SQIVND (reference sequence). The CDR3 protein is CASSIAGGWLSEKLFF. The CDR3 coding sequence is TGTGCCAGTAGTATAGCCGGAGGATGGTTGAGTGAAAAACTGTTTTTT.

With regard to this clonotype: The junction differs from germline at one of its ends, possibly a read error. CDR3 protein: CASTLGASTDAQYF. As DNA, the CDR3 is TGTGCCAGCACCCTGGGGGCTAGCACAGATGCGCAGTATTTT. The chain joins TRBV2 to TRBJ2-3; D is possibly TRBD1 (6 bases). Germline CDR1 is SNHLY and CDR2 is FYNNEI. The CDR3 sequence is 14 residues long.